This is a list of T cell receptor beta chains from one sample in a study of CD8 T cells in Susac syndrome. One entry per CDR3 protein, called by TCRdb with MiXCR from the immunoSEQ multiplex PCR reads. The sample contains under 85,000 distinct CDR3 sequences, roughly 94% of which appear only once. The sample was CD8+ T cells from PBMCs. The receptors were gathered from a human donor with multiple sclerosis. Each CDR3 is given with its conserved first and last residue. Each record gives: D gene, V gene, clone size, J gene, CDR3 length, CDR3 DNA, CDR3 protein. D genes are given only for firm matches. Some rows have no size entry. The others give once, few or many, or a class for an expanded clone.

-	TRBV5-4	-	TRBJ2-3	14	TGTGCCAGCAGCTTAGAAGGGATGGCAGATACGCAGTATTTT	CASSLEGMADTQYF
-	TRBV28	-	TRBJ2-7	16	TGTGCCAGCAGTTGGTCCCTCCGGGACTCCTCCTACGAGCAGTACTTC	CASSWSLRDSSYEQYF
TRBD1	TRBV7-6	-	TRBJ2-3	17	TGTGCCAGCAGCTCATCACGACAGGGAACAATGACAGATACGCAGTATTTT	CASSSSRQGTMTDTQYF
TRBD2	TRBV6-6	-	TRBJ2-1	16	TGTGCCAGCAGTTACACCTTAGCGGGGGCCTACAATGAGCAGTTCTTC	CASSYTLAGAYNEQFF
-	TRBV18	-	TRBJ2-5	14	TGTGCCAGCTCACCAAGCTATTCACAAGAGACCCAGTACTTC	CASSPSYSQETQYF
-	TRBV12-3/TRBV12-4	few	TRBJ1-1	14	TGTGCCAGCAGTTTAGACGGATTGAACACTGAAGCTTTCTTT	CASSLDGLNTEAFF
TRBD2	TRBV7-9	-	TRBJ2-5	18	TGTGCCAGCAGCCTAGGGACTAGCGGGAGACGACATCAAGAGACCCAGTACTTC	CASSLGTSGRRHQETQYF
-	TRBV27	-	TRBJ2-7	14	TGTGCCAGCAGTTTTGCTGAGGGGGCCTACGAGCAGTACTTC	CASSFAEGAYEQYF
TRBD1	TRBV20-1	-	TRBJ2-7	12	TGCAGCTTATGGGACAGGCCCTACGAGCAGTACTTC	CSLWDRPYEQYF
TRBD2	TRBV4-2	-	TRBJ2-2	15	TGTGCCAGCAGCCAAGAACGGACTAGCCCCGGGGAGCTGTTTTTT	CASSQERTSPGELFF
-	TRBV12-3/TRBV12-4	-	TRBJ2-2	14	TGTGCCACCTCACCCCGGGGCCCGGGCGGGGAGCTGTTTTTT	CATSPRGPGGELFF
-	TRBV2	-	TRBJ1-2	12	TGTGCCAGCAGTGCTGCTTCCTATGGCTACACCTTC	CASSAASYGYTF
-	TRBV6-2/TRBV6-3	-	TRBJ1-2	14	TGTGCCAGCAGTTACTCGACGGGTACTGATGGCTACACCTTC	CASSYSTGTDGYTF
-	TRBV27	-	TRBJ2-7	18	TGTGCCAGCAGTTTATCGCCGGGGACGCGCACCCATCTTTACGAGCAGTACTTC	CASSLSPGTRTHLYEQYF
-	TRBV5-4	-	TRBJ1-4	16	TGTGCCAGCAGCTTGGATCCTGGGGCGACTAATGAAAAACTGTTTTTT	CASSLDPGATNEKLFF
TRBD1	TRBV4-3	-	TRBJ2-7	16	TGCGCCAGCAGCCAAGACCGAATGACAGGGAGCTACGAGCAGTACTTC	CASSQDRMTGSYEQYF
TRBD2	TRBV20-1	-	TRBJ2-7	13	TGCAGTGCTAGAGGACGGGAGGACTACGAGCAGTACTTC	CSARGREDYEQYF
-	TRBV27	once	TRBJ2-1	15	TGTGCCAGCAGTCCGATGGGGGGGGCGGTCAATGAGCAGTTCTTC	CASSPMGGAVNEQFF
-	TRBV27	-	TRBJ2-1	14	TGTGCCAGCAGTTTTCCCGGGAGTCAGAATGAGCAGTTCTTC	CASSFPGSQNEQFF
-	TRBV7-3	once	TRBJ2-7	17	TGTGCCAGCAGCTTGAGAGGAGAGTCGGGGTCCACCTACGAGCAGTACTTC	CASSLRGESGSTYEQYF
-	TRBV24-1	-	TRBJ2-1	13	TGCGCCACCAGTGGCGGCATCACAGGGCGCCGGTTCTTC	CATSGGITGRRFF
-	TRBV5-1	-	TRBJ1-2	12	TGCGCCAGCAGCTTGGACGGGATTGGCTACACCTTC	CASSLDGIGYTF
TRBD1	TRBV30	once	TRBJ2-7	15	TGTGCCTGGAGCCCCGGACAGGGGGTATACTACGAGCAGTACTTC	CAWSPGQGVYYEQYF
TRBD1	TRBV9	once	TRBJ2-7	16	TGTGCCAGCAGCGTAGTAGGGACAGGGGGGTTCTACGAGCAGTACTTC	CASSVVGTGGFYEQYF
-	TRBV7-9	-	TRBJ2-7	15	TGTGCCAGCAGCCCGGGTTCTAGCGTCTCCTACGAGCAGTACTTC	CASSPGSSVSYEQYF
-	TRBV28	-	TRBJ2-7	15	TGTGCCAGCAGGCAGGAGCCCAGACCGAACTACGAGCAGTACTTC	CASRQEPRPNYEQYF
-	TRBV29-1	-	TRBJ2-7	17	TGCAGCGTTGGTGGGGGGTTAGATGTCTGGGGACCCTACGAGCAGTACTTC	CSVGGGLDVWGPYEQYF
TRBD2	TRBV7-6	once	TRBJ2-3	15	TGTGCCAGCAGCTTATGGACTAGCAACACAGATACGCAGTATTTT	CASSLWTSNTDTQYF
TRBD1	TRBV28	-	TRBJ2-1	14	TGTGCCAGCAGTCGGACAGGGGGGGACAATGAGCAGTTCTTC	CASSRTGGDNEQFF